The 27 T cell receptor beta chains reported below all come from one sample, sequenced in a study of blood T cell repertoires in COVID-19 (TCRdb year 2020). Library preparation employed the immunoSEQ multiplex PCR assay. Drawn from immuneACCESS, this table holds only the in-frame rearrangements with V and J called that TCRdb kept. Clones are partly lost; checked studies trace under half to an unresolved V gene and leave the rest unexplained. The sample table holds about 120,000 clones, of which around 86% were seen once. Of the sample, under 30% is held by the ten largest clones. The specimen was peripheral blood. Source of these receptors: a woman in her 70s with acute or convalescent COVID-19.

The rearrangement uses TRBV19 and TRBJ2-1, with TRBD1 matching 9 bases. V was pared by 7 bases and J by 6 bases, with 10 bases of the junction left unmatched. The CDR3 sequence is 15 residues long. Looked up from germline, CDR1 is LNHDA and CDR2 is SQIVND (reference sequence). CDR3 region: CASTPGTGSFNEQFF. In DNA form, the CDR3 reads TGTGCCAGTACCCCCGGGACAGGGTCTTTCAATGAGCAGTTCTTC.

The chain links TRBV13 to TRBJ2-3, with D possibly matching TRBD1 (7 bases). Trimming took 5 bases from V and 3 from J, leaving 24 bases between them. Per the germline V gene, CDR1 is PRHDT and CDR2 is FYEKMQ (reference sequence). The CDR3 contains 18 residues. The CDR3 region has the DNA TGTGCCAGCAGCAAAGTATCCGGGTCCAGGGGGGAGACAGATACGCAGTATTTT. This sequence encodes CASSKVSGSRGETDTQYF.

The V and J genes are TRBV10-1 and TRBJ2-1; D might be TRBD2 (5 bases). CDR1 is WNHNN and CDR2 is SYGVQD in the germline V gene (reference sequence). This CDR3 region has 13 residues. The germline V and J ends were trimmed by 6 bases and 7 bases, with 13 bases remaining between them. The DNA of the CDR3 is TGCGCCAGCAGATTGAGGGCTTGGAATGAGCAGTTCTTC. Amino acids: CASRLRAWNEQFF.

The chain links TRBV5-6 to TRBJ1-1, with 8 positions matching TRBD1. The CDR3 runs to 14 residues. The V gene end was trimmed by 6 bases and the J gene end by 4 bases; junction bases not matched to a gene: 8. CDR1 and CDR2 from the germline V gene are SGHDT and YYEEEE. The CDR3 bases are TGTGCCAGCAAATCCACAGGGGGAATCACTGAAGCTTTCTTT. Protein sequence: CASKSTGGITEAFF.

On this clone itself: The sample contains more than one DNA sequence encoding this CDR3. The chain combines TRBV5-1 with TRBJ1-1; D gene unclear. The CDR3 has 14 residues. CDR1 is SGHRS and CDR2 is YFSETQ in the germline V gene. Trimming removed 4 bases from V and 5 bases from J, with 15 bases in between. This chain's CDR3 is CASSAGLEGTEAFF. The CDR3 coding sequence is TGCGCCAGCAGCGCGGGCCTCGAAGGGACTGAAGCTTTCTTT.

V gene TRBV25-1 combines with J gene TRBJ1-1, with 9 nucleotides matching TRBD1. The J segment lost 4 bases and the V segment lost 4 bases, leaving 7 bases of the junction unmatched. The CDR3 is made up of 15 amino acids. Per the germline V gene, CDR1 is MGHDK and CDR2 is SYGVNS. The CDR3, as DNA: TGTGCCAGCAGTGCCCGACAGGGGGAGGGCACTGAAGCTTTCTTT. The encoded protein is CASSARQGEGTEAFF. Together with reference TRBV25-1 and TRBJ1-1, the CDR3 gives the full variable domain: EADIYQTPRYLVIGTGKKITLECSQTMGHDKMYWYQQDPGMELHLIHYSYGVNSTEKGDLSSESTVSRIRTEHFPLTLESARPSHTSQYLCASSARQGEGTEAFFGQGTRLTVV.

The chain is built from TRBV3-1 (or the pseudogene TRBV3-2) and TRBJ1-1, with 7 bases fitting TRBD1. The length of the CDR3 is 15 residues. Germline CDR1 LGHDT, CDR2 YNNKEL (reference sequence). The trim removed 4 bases at V and 3 bases at J, leaving 8 bases unmatched. The chain's CDR3 is CASSLQGSPYTEAFF. CDR3 coding DNA: TGTGCCAGCAGCCTACAGGGGTCCCCCTACACTGAAGCTTTCTTT.

The J gene is TRBJ2-1, the V gene TRBV5-1; 7 bases agree with TRBD1. The CDR3 is 18 amino acids. V was clipped by 3 bases and J by 4 bases; unmatched bases: 16. Germline V CDR1 and CDR2: SGHRS, YFSETQ. CDR3 nucleotide sequence: TGCGCCAGCAGCTCCAGTGACAGGGACCCCCGTCCTTACAATGAGCAGTTCTTC. Amino acid sequence: CASSSSDRDPRPYNEQFF.

The chain has TRBV28 and TRBJ1-6, with TRBD1 identical over 8 bases. The CDR3 is 16 amino acids. V gave up 4 bases and J gave up 6 bases; unmatched junction bases: 8. Germline values: CDR1 MDHEN, CDR2 SYDVKM. The CDR3 spells CASSSSGTGVNSPLHF. The CDR3 coding sequence is TGTGCCAGCAGTTCGTCCGGGACAGGAGTTAATTCACCCCTCCACTTT.

V and J are TRBV7-9 and TRBJ2-7; 9 positions match TRBD1. The CDR3 totals 15 residues. The V segment lost 5 bases and the J segment 1 base; nucleotides outside the gene matches: 6. CDR1 is SEHNR and CDR2 is FQNEAQ in the germline V gene (reference sequence). The CDR3 loop reads CASSPSGQGSYEQYF. The CDR3 DNA reads as TGTGCCAGCAGCCCCTCGGGACAGGGTTCCTACGAGCAGTACTTC.

The chain is built from TRBV27 and TRBJ1-5; 11 nucleotides align to TRBD1. V gave up 1 base and J gave up 5 bases; unmatched junction bases: 1. The CDR3 has 15 residues. CDR1 and CDR2 from the germline V gene are MNHEY and SMNVEV (reference sequence). CDR3 bases: TGTGCCAGCAGTTTATGGGGACAGGGGGATCAGCCCCAGCATTTT. Its protein is CASSLWGQGDQPQHF.

The chain combines TRBV28 with TRBJ2-7; TRBD1 might be the D (5 bases). Looked up from germline, CDR1 is MDHEN and CDR2 is SYDVKM. Trimming left V 4 bases short and J 0 bases short, with 10 bases between. The CDR3 is 14 residues long. Written as DNA, the CDR3 is TGTGCCAGCAGTTCCCCGACAGCCTCCTACGAGCAGTACTTC. Translating gives CASSSPTASYEQYF.

V and J are TRBV5-8 and TRBJ2-5; 8 bases line up with TRBD2. Trimming at V came to 1 base and at J to 4 bases, leaving 6 bases not matched to a gene. The CDR3 sequence is 15 residues long. CDR1 SGHTS and CDR2 YDEGEE come from the germline V gene. The CDR3 coding sequence is TGTGCCAGCAGCTTGTCTGCGGGGGGAACAGAGACCCAGTACTTC. Translated, it gives CASSLSAGGTETQYF.

V is TRBV9 and J is TRBJ1-4, with D hard to call. Per germline, CDR1 SGDLS and CDR2 YYNGEE. The CDR3 has 14 amino acids. V was pared by 2 bases and J by 6 bases, with 11 bases between. The CDR3 DNA reads TGTGCCAGCAGCGTTGGGTTGCGGGATGAAAAACTGTTTTTT. It encodes CASSVGLRDEKLFF. The full variable domain, rest sourced from reference TRBV9 and TRBJ1-4, is DSGVTQTPKHLITATGQRVTLRCSPRSGDLSVYWYQQSLDQGLQFLIQYYNGEERAKGNILERFSAQQFPDLHSELNLSSLELGDSALYFCASSVGLRDEKLFFGSGTQLSVL.

The CDR3 region has the DNA TGTGCCAGTAGTATAGTGAGCGATCAAGAGACCCAGTACTTC. Translation gives CASSIVSDQETQYF. The chain uses TRBV19 and TRBJ2-5; D not certain. Trimming shortened V by 1 base and J by 2 bases, and 8 bases separated the two germline ends. This CDR3 has 14 amino acids. Germline lookup yields CDR1 LNHDA and CDR2 SQIVND (reference sequence).

The J gene is TRBJ2-7, the V gene TRBV29-1; D possibly corresponds to TRBD2 (6 bases). From germline, CDR1 is SQVTM and CDR2 ANQGSEA. V lost 7 bases and J lost 1, with 11 bases in between. The CDR3 is 12 residues long. The CDR3 is CSGGDWSYEQYF. The DNA of the CDR3 is TGCAGCGGGGGGGACTGGTCCTACGAGCAGTACTTC.

The chain uses TRBV19 and TRBJ2-7; 9 nucleotides line up with TRBD2. Germline trimming cut 7 bases from V and 1 base from J; bases unmatched to any gene: 8. This CDR3 spans 15 amino acids. Germline loops: CDR1 LNHDA, CDR2 SQIVND (reference sequence). CDR3: CASTPAGGVSYEQYF. The CDR3 coding sequence is TGTGCCAGTACCCCCGCGGGGGGGGTATCCTACGAGCAGTACTTC.

V usage is TRBV2 and J usage is TRBJ2-1; 11 positions agree with TRBD2. The CDR3 has 15 residues. Germline V lookup: CDR1 SNHLY, CDR2 FYNNEI. The trim removed 6 bases at V and 2 bases at J, leaving 3 bases unmatched. CDR3 coding DNA: TGTGCCAGCAGCTATAGCGGGGGGGCCTACAATGAGCAGTTCTTC. It translates to CASSYSGGAYNEQFF.

The chain has TRBV2 and TRBJ1-1; 12 bases match TRBD1. Germline CDR1 SNHLY, CDR2 FYNNEI. The CDR3 loop spans 15 amino acids. V dropped 7 bases and J dropped 10; count of bases not matched to a gene: 13. CDR3: CASKKAGTGGVGAFF. CDR3 nucleotide sequence: TGTGCCAGCAAGAAAGCCGGGACAGGGGGCGTCGGAGCTTTCTTT.

The chain employs TRBV7-9 and TRBJ1-4, with unresolved D. Trimming removed 5 bases from V and 7 bases from J, with 17 bases in between. The CDR3 length is 15 residues. The germline V gene has CDR1 SEHNR and CDR2 FQNEAQ (reference sequence). CDR3 sequence reads: CASSPRGGRVEKLFF. DNA of the CDR3: TGTGCCAGCAGCCCCCGCGGAGGGAGGGTTGAAAAACTGTTTTTT.

This chain joins TRBV28 and TRBJ1-5; 8 nucleotides agree with TRBD1. J gave up 9 bases and V 2 bases, and 12 bases lay outside the gene matches. The germline V gene has CDR1 MDHEN and CDR2 SYDVKM. The CDR3 has 16 residues. CDR3 nucleotide sequence: TGTGCCAGCAGTTTACTTGACAGGGCAGGGGGCATGCCCCAGCATTTT. The encoded protein is CASSLLDRAGGMPQHF.

The V and J genes are TRBV6-2 or TRBV6-3 and TRBJ2-5; D remains unclear. The CDR3 totals 13 residues. The germline gives CDR1 MNHEY, CDR2 SVGEGT. Trimming cost V 4 bases and J 4 bases, with 10 bases left between them. CDR3 region: CASSSPPRETQYF. DNA of the CDR3: TGTGCCAGCAGTTCTCCTCCGCGAGAGACCCAGTACTTC.

The chain couples TRBV5-5 to TRBJ1-1, with 7 bases identical to TRBD1. This CDR3 has 16 amino acids. J lost 0 bases, V lost 4 bases, and 9 bases had no gene match. Per the germline V gene, CDR1 is SGHKS and CDR2 is YYEKEE (reference sequence). The CDR3 DNA reads as TGTGCCAGCAGCGAACAGGGGTATCTAATGAACACTGAAGCTTTCTTT. It is translated as CASSEQGYLMNTEAFF.

This sequence joins TRBV7-3 and TRBJ2-1, with 8 bases fitting TRBD2. Germline V lookup: CDR1 SGHTA, CDR2 FQGTGA. Trimming removed 0 bases from V and 4 bases from J; junction bases left unmatched: 2. This CDR3 comprises 15 residues. The CDR3: CASSLTSGAYNEQFF. Here the CDR3 DNA reads TGTGCCAGCAGCTTAACTAGCGGGGCTTACAATGAGCAGTTCTTC.

The rearrangement uses TRBV28 and TRBJ1-4; tentative D call: TRBD1 (5 bases). In germline, CDR1 is MDHEN, CDR2 SYDVKM. V dropped 6 bases and J dropped 8 bases, with 13 bases sitting between them. The CDR3 has 13 amino acids. CDR3 DNA: TGTGCCAGCAGGGAGCAGGGTTTGGAAAAACTGTTTTTT. Amino acid sequence: CASREQGLEKLFF.

The V call is TRBV4-1, the J call TRBJ1-5; D perhaps matches TRBD1 (5 bases). The CDR3 consists of 13 residues. Trimming stripped 4 bases from V and 6 bases from J, with 10 bases between. The germline V gene has CDR1 MGHRA and CDR2 YSYEKL. CDR3 amino acids: CASSPGDGQPQHF. DNA of the CDR3: TGCGCCAGCAGCCCGGGGGATGGTCAGCCCCAGCATTTT.

The V call is TRBV19, the J call TRBJ2-3; 7 bases line up with TRBD2. V was pared by 8 bases and J by 2 bases, with 7 bases of the junction left unmatched. CDR1 and CDR2 (germline): LNHDA, SQIVND (reference sequence). This CDR3 region has 14 residues. Here the CDR3 reads CASAQRGSTDTQYF. The CDR3 DNA reads as TGTGCCAGTGCTCAGCGGGGTTCCACAGATACGCAGTATTTT.